This TCR beta chain originates from a study of cytotoxic CD8 clonotypes in ibrutinib-treated CLL (dated by TCRdb to about 2021). Some background on the complete study: The cohort included about 15 treatment-naive and about a dozen relapsed/refractory patients; about 17 were IGHV unmutated. Responses were partial in 25 or so patients and complete in 2; after median about 63 months follow-up, about 14 stayed in remission and roughly twelve progressed. The response samples were drawn at a median of around eleven months into treatment, with a range of about 6 to 36 months. An average of about 250,000 productive templates and 80,000 to 95,000 productive rearrangements was obtained per sample. Of the roughly 90 people in the trial, about two dozen had longitudinal samples available. Cryopreserved peripheral blood mononuclear cells were obtained prior to treatment, at the time of response, and at either disease progression or sustained remission. Patients were still on ibrutinib when every remission and progressive disease sample was collected. What the study reported, not specific to this receptor: At baseline, clonality was higher than in age-matched healthy donors and showed a strong correlation with circulating CD8+ T-cell counts. Sampling times were not matched between sustained-remission and progressing patients, and lymph node repertoires were not studied. Public clonotypes were rare and either contracted or stayed stable during treatment, and the rise in clonality at ibrutinib response reflected the expansion of private clonotypes. Clonality rose at ibrutinib response, remained stable during sustained remission, and dropped back toward baseline at progression.

Turning to this clone: The clone's antigen remains unknown. One base away there is no much larger clone; base qualities are not given.

From cysteine to phenylalanine, the CDR3 is 12 amino acids long. Of the read, only the CDR3 DNA is kept; its 36 bases are in frame from base 1. CDR1 and CDR2 were assigned from the germline V gene as SGHTS and YDEGEE. Relative to germline, V is 1 base shorter and J is 8 bases shorter, with 9 bases between their ends. For TCR beta library preparation, about 2 micrograms of genomic DNA was extracted from cryopreserved PBMCs. High-throughput TCR beta sequencing was performed on longitudinal blood samples from CLL patients receiving ibrutinib monotherapy. The patients took part in an open-label, single-center phase 2 trial of ibrutinib monotherapy. A MiSeq instrument was used for deep resolution sequencing, which targeted depths ranging from 1 in 1 million up to 1 in 200,000 T cells, with coverage averaging 10x for each clonotype. The immunoSEQ hsTCRB Kit was used to generate the TCR beta libraries. In the source study's methods: ImmunoSEQ Data Assistant and ImmunoSEQ Analyzer were used for data analysis, and V, D and J genes were assigned according to IMGT definitions. Clonality, which ranges from 0 to 1, was calculated by subtracting the normalized Shannon entropy of productive rearrangement frequencies from one. Public clonotype analysis was restricted to overrepresented clonotypes comprising at least 0.05% of each patient's repertoire. Some 12 age-matched healthy donor repertoires from immuneACCESS served as clonality controls. In TCRdb, the immuneACCESS table is reduced to in-frame sequences with V and J assigned. These tables do not hold every clone; where another copy was compared, an unresolved V gene accounts for under half, and the others remain unexplained. The D gene and trimming were derived from the DNA, and the V and J assignments and clone size from that table. The sample data list over 130,000 clones, and over 75% of these were observed just once. About 7.4% of the sample belongs to the ten largest clones.

This sequence uses TRBV5-8 and TRBJ1-1; confidence is insufficient to name the D gene. The receptor was isolated from a human donor with chronic lymphocytic leukemia. The sequencing here drew on PBMCs, taken after 36 months of ibrutinib treatment. The CDR3 reads CASSLSPAEAFF. The nucleotides are TGTGCCAGCAGCTTGTCCCCAGCCGAAGCTTTCTTT. The full variable domain, completed from the reference TRBV5-8 and TRBJ1-1 proteins outside the CDR3, reads EAGVTQSPTHLIKTRGQQATLRCSPISGHTSVYWYQQALGLGLQFLLWYDEGEERNRGNFPPRFSGRQFPNYSSELNVNALELEDSALYLCASSLSPAEAFFGQGTRLTVV.